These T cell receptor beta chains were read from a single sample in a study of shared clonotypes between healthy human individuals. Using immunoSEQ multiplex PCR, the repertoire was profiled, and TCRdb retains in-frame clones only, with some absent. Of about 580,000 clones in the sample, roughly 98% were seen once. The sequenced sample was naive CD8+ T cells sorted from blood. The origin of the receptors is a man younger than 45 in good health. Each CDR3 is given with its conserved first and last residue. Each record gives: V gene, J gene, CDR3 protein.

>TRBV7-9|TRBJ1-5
CASSLVDSNQPQHF
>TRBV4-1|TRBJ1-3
CASSRTISGNTIYF
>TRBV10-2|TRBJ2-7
CASSGRGGSYEQYF
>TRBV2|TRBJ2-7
CASSETRGPYEQYF
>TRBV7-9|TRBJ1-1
CASRTGNMNTEAFF
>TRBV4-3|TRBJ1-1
CASSQDSDARSRGTEAFF
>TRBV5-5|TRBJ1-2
CASSTGTQAGGYTF
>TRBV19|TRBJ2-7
CASSIRLYYEQYF
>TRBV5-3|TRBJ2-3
CARSREGLLTDTQYF
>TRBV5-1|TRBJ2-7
CASSFVRNEQYF
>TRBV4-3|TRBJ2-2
CASREASVTGELFF
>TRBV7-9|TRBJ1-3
CASSLLGETVRNTIYF
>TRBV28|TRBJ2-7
CASSSDSSYEQYF
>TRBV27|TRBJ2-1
CASSTGTGEYNEQFF
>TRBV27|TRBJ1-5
CASSFSSGSDSNQPQHF
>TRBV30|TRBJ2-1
CAWSGLGRVQGAREQFF
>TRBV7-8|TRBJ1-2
CASSLTRDKVFWGYTF
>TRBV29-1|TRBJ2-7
CSARYTSYEQYF
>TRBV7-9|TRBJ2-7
CASSSPPDRVSYEQYF
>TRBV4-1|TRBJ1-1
CASSQGGLPEAFF
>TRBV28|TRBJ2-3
CASSQIGLTTDTQYF
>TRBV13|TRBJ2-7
CASTGRTGESSYEQYF
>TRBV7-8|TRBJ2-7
CASSLGPSTYEQYF
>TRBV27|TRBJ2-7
CASGTALGEQYF
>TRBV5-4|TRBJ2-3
CASSAELDTQYF
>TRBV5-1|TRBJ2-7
CASSLGVGVTEQYF
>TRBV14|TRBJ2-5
CASSQDLRETQYF
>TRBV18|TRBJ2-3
CASSTTSITGGLTDTQYF
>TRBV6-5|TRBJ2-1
CASTPGTGSYNEQFF